Listed below are T cell receptor beta chains from one sample, sequenced in a study of cytomegalovirus exposure and HLA in healthy donors. The assay was immunoSEQ multiplex PCR, and TCRdb's table has in-frame clones only and misses some. The sample holds about 140,000 clones; approximately 79% are singletons and the top ten take about 1.3%. What was sequenced was PBMCs. These receptor sequences come from a female donor in good health and CMV-seronegative. Each CDR3 is given with its conserved first and last residue. A D gene is named only where the DNA matches it firmly. Only part of the rows carry a size: once, few, many, or a class if the clone is expanded.

TRBD1 | 13 | TRBJ1-1 | - | TRBV10-1 | CASSSTGDTEAFF | TGCGCCAGCAGTTCGACAGGGGACACTGAAGCTTTCTTT
TRBD2 | 14 | TRBJ2-7 | - | TRBV30 | CAWSVKREGRIQYF | TGTGCCTGGAGTGTAAAGCGGGAGGGCCGCATCCAGTACTTC
TRBD2 | 15 | TRBJ2-2 | - | TRBV7-9 | CASSPTLAEGRELFF | TGTGCCAGCAGCCCAACGCTAGCGGAGGGCAGGGAGCTGTTTTTT
TRBD2 | 15 | TRBJ2-3 | - | TRBV4-1 | CASSQTSGSTDTQYF | TGCGCCAGCAGCCAAACTAGCGGTAGCACAGATACGCAGTATTTT
- | 18 | TRBJ1-5 | - | TRBV7-8 | CASSPPPLTLYSNQPQHF | TGTGCCAGCAGCCCGCCTCCCTTGACACTGTATAGCAATCAGCCCCAGCATTTT
TRBD1 | 15 | TRBJ2-7 | - | TRBV27 | CASSWSGQGIYEQYF | TGTGCCAGCAGTTGGTCGGGACAGGGGATTTACGAGCAGTACTTC
- | 18 | TRBJ2-6 | - | TRBV28 | CASSRTGGAHSGANVLTF | TGTGCCAGCAGTCGGACAGGCGGGGCCCATTCTGGGGCCAACGTCCTGACTTTC
- | 12 | TRBJ1-5 | - | TRBV7-9 | CASSSATLPQHF | TGTGCCAGCAGCTCCGCTACCTTGCCCCAGCATTTT
TRBD2 | 17 | TRBJ2-1 | - | TRBV4-2 | CASKTFWTSGSGNEQFF | TGTGCCAGCAAGACTTTCTGGACTAGCGGGAGTGGCAATGAGCAGTTCTTC
TRBD1 | 16 | TRBJ1-3 | - | TRBV9 | CASSVGPTGGGNTIYF | TGTGCCAGCAGCGTAGGACCCACAGGGGGCGGAAACACCATATATTTT
TRBD1 | 15 | TRBJ2-4 | - | TRBV4-2 | CASSQDSDRGNIQYF | TGTGCCAGCAGCCAAGATTCGGACAGGGGAAACATTCAGTACTTC
- | 13 | TRBJ1-2 | - | TRBV5-4 | CASSLGQFYGYTF | TGTGCCAGCAGCTTGGGACAGTTCTATGGCTACACCTTC
- | 17 | TRBJ2-2 | - | TRBV7-3 | CASSLKEGAWLTGELFF | TGTGCCAGCAGCTTAAAGGAGGGCGCCTGGTTAACCGGGGAGCTGTTTTTT
- | 14 | TRBJ2-7 | - | TRBV18 | CASSLDRSSYEQYF | TGTGCCAGCTCACTCGACAGGAGCTCCTACGAGCAGTACTTC
- | 12 | TRBJ2-2 | - | TRBV12-5 | CASGSNTGELFF | TGTGCTAGTGGTTCAAACACCGGGGAGCTGTTTTTT
TRBD1 | 14 | TRBJ1-1 | once | TRBV6-1 | CASSTQGGIAEAFF | TGTGCCAGCAGCACACAGGGGGGTATCGCTGAAGCTTTCTTT
- | 13 | TRBJ1-1 | - | TRBV30 | CAGFRGVGTEAFF | TGTGCCGGATTCAGGGGAGTTGGCACTGAAGCTTTCTTT
- | 14 | TRBJ1-1 | - | TRBV27 | CASSFLQGFAEAFF | TGTGCCAGCAGTTTCCTACAGGGATTTGCTGAAGCTTTCTTT
TRBD1 | 16 | TRBJ1-4 | - | TRBV7-9 | CASSSRTGASNEKLFF | TGTGCCAGCAGCTCCCGTACAGGGGCGTCTAATGAAAAACTGTTTTTT
- | 11 | TRBJ2-5 | - | TRBV20-1 | CSASGGETQYF | TGCAGTGCTTCCGGAGGGGAGACCCAGTACTTC
- | 14 | TRBJ2-2 | - | TRBV6-5 | CASTFSLNTGELFF | TGTGCCAGCACCTTTTCCCTGAACACCGGGGAGCTGTTTTTT
TRBD2 | 16 | TRBJ2-3 | - | TRBV10-3 | CAISESERETADTQYF | TGTGCCATCAGTGAGTCAGAGCGGGAGACGGCAGATACGCAGTATTTT
- | 14 | TRBJ2-7 | once | TRBV30 | CAWSVRGIPYEQYF | TGTGCCTGGAGTGTGAGGGGGATCCCCTACGAGCAGTACTTC
- | 13 | TRBJ2-1 | - | TRBV6-5 | CASSPSGVDEQFF | TGTGCCAGCAGCCCTTCGGGGGTCGATGAGCAGTTCTTC
- | 14 | TRBJ1-1 | - | TRBV30 | CAWRPGGRDTEAFF | TGTGCCTGGAGGCCGGGAGGGAGGGACACTGAAGCTTTCTTT
TRBD2 | 13 | TRBJ2-1 | - | TRBV6-5 | CASRAGVYNEQFF | TGTGCCAGCAGGGCGGGAGTCTACAATGAGCAGTTCTTC
TRBD1 | 14 | TRBJ2-5 | - | TRBV5-1 | CASTRQGPQETQYF | TGCGCCAGCACCAGACAGGGTCCCCAAGAGACCCAGTACTTC
- | 17 | TRBJ2-7 | - | TRBV4-1 | CASSQDRRAKDLNEQYF | TGCGCCAGCAGCCAAGATCGGCGGGCAAAGGATCTCAACGAGCAGTACTTC
TRBD2 | 15 | TRBJ2-3 | - | TRBV4-1 | CASSQPSGRFDTQYF | TGCGCCAGCAGCCAGCCTAGCGGGAGGTTTGATACGCAGTATTTT
- | 15 | TRBJ2-3 | - | TRBV5-1 | CASSLAEGTTDTQYF | TGCGCCAGCAGCTTGGCCGAGGGAACCACAGATACGCAGTATTTT
- | 15 | TRBJ2-2 | - | TRBV5-8 | CASSLEGHPTGELFF | TGTGCCAGCAGCTTGGAAGGACATCCCACCGGGGAGCTGTTTTTT
TRBD2 | 14 | TRBJ2-7 | - | TRBV2 | CASSELAGPYEQYF | TGTGCCAGCAGTGAACTAGCGGGACCCTACGAGCAGTACTTC
TRBD2 | 15 | TRBJ2-7 | once | TRBV4-2 | CASSQESSGSYEQYF | TGTGCCAGCAGCCAAGAGTCTAGCGGGTCCTACGAGCAGTACTTC
TRBD1 | 14 | TRBJ1-5 | - | TRBV27 | CASSSGQGNQPQHF | TGTGCCAGCAGTTCGGGACAGGGCAATCAGCCCCAGCATTTT
- | 14 | TRBJ1-4 | - | TRBV27 | CASSLTGPNEKLFF | TGTGCCAGCAGTTTAACAGGGCCTAATGAAAAACTGTTTTTT
- | 13 | TRBJ1-5 | - | TRBV18 | CASSGGGDQPQHF | TGTGCCAGCTCAGGAGGCGGCGATCAGCCCCAGCATTTT
- | 12 | TRBJ2-1 | - | TRBV18 | CASSDIGNEQFF | TGTGCCAGCTCAGACATAGGCAATGAGCAGTTCTTC
TRBD1 | 16 | TRBJ1-5 | - | TRBV18 | CASSPSGQGGNQPQHF | TGTGCCAGCTCACCTTCCGGACAGGGAGGCAATCAGCCCCAGCATTTT
- | 10 | TRBJ1-1 | - | TRBV28 | CATGDTEAFF | TGTGCCACCGGGGATACTGAAGCTTTCTTT
- | 15 | TRBJ2-3 | - | TRBV27 | CASSVGPRRADTQYF | TGTGCCAGCAGTGTAGGGCCTAGGAGGGCAGATACGCAGTATTTT
- | 12 | TRBJ1-2 | - | TRBV4-1 | CASSQVAGGYTF | TGCGCCAGCAGCCAAGTGGCGGGTGGCTACACCTTC
TRBD2 | 16 | TRBJ2-7 | few | TRBV7-3 | CASSFSGTSGSYEQYF | TGTGCCAGCAGCTTTTCCGGGACTAGCGGGTCATACGAGCAGTACTTC
TRBD2 | 13 | TRBJ2-7 | once | TRBV27 | CCSGTSGSFEQYF | TGTTGTTCCGGGACTAGCGGGAGCTTCGAGCAGTACTTC
- | 13 | TRBJ2-5 | - | TRBV27 | CASSLNSQETQYF | TGTGCCAGCAGTTTAAACAGCCAAGAGACCCAGTACTTC
- | 15 | TRBJ1-1 | few | TRBV29-1 | CSVDGGGGVNTEAFF | TGCAGCGTTGATGGAGGGGGAGGGGTAAACACTGAAGCTTTCTTT
TRBD1 | 16 | TRBJ1-2 | - | TRBV4-1 | CASSQGWTGFNYGYTF | TGCGCCAGCAGCCAAGGTTGGACAGGCTTCAACTATGGCTACACCTTC
- | 13 | TRBJ1-4 | - | TRBV6-5 | CASSQGQYEKLFF | TGTGCCAGCAGCCAGGGGCAATATGAAAAACTGTTTTTT
- | 12 | TRBJ2-1 | few | TRBV4-1 | CASSDKVSEQFF | TGCGCCAGCAGCGACAAAGTTAGTGAGCAGTTCTTC
- | 14 | TRBJ2-1 | - | TRBV27 | CASSKRLEVNEQFF | TGTGCCAGCAGTAAAAGACTAGAGGTCAATGAGCAGTTCTTC
- | 14 | TRBJ1-1 | - | TRBV7-2 | CASSLDYMNTEAFF | TGTGCCAGCAGCTTAGATTACATGAACACTGAAGCTTTCTTT
TRBD1 | 15 | TRBJ2-2 | - | TRBV7-6 | CASRSGGSNTGELFF | TGTGCCAGCAGATCAGGGGGTAGCAACACCGGGGAGCTGTTTTTT
TRBD2 | 15 | TRBJ2-1 | - | TRBV9 | CASSVDSGGFNEQFF | TGTGCCAGCAGCGTAGACAGCGGGGGTTTCAATGAGCAGTTCTTC
- | 16 | TRBJ2-7 | - | TRBV7-2 | CASSSYTQGSSYEQYF | TGTGCCAGCAGCTCCTACACCCAGGGGAGCTCCTACGAGCAGTACTTC
- | 14 | TRBJ2-2 | once | TRBV9 | CASSPTGNTGELFF | TGTGCCAGCAGCCCGACGGGAAACACCGGGGAGCTGTTTTTT
TRBD1 | 19 | TRBJ2-1 | once | TRBV7-3 | CASSLIGGTGGSSYNEQFF | TGTGCCAGCAGCTTAATAGGAGGGACAGGGGGGTCCTCCTACAATGAGCAGTTCTTC
TRBD2 | 17 | TRBJ2-1 | - | TRBV7-2 | CASSYTSGASSYNEQFF | TGTGCCAGCAGCTACACCAGCGGGGCTAGCTCCTACAATGAGCAGTTCTTC